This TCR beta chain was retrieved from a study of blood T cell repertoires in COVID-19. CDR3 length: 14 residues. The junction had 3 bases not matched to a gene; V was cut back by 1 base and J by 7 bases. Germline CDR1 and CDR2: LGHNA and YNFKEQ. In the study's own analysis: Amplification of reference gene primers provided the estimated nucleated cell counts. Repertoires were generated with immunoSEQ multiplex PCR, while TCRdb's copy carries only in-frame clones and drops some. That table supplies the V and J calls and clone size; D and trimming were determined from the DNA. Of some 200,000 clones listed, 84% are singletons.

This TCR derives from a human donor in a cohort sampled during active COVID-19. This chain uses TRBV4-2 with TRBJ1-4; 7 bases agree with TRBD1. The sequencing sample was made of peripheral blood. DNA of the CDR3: TGTGCCAGCAGCCAAGTCCAGGGGGGTGAAAAACTGTTTTTT. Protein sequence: CASSQVQGGEKLFF.